Listed below are T cell receptor beta chains from one sample, sequenced in a study of cytomegalovirus exposure and HLA in healthy donors. The table came from immunoSEQ multiplex PCR; TCRdb's copy has only in-frame clones and leaves some out. The sample includes about 130,000 clones, approximately 80% of them seen just once. Sequencing input: PBMCs. The receptors come from a woman in her thirties or forties in good health and CMV-seropositive. The CDR3 runs from the conserved cysteine through the conserved F or W. A D gene is named only where the DNA matches it firmly. Clone size is not always given. Where it is, it says once, few, many or a class for expanded clones.

j_call	v_call	clone_size	d_call	cdr3_aa	cdr3_nt
TRBJ1-2	TRBV15	NA	TRBD1	CATSGDRVGSGYTF	TGTGCCACCAGCGGAGACAGGGTGGGTAGTGGCTACACCTTC
TRBJ1-4	TRBV7-6	NA	NA	CASSNQGKGIEKLFF	TGTGCCAGCAGCAATCAGGGAAAAGGGATAGAAAAACTGTTTTTT
TRBJ2-7	TRBV5-1	NA	NA	CASSLASGPYEQYF	TGCGCCAGCAGCTTGGCCTCGGGTCCATACGAGCAGTACTTC
TRBJ1-1	TRBV6-5	once	NA	CASRIQPNTEAFF	TGTGCCAGCAGGATACAGCCGAACACTGAAGCTTTCTTT
TRBJ1-2	TRBV9	NA	TRBD1	CASSEYRDRVDYGYTF	TGTGCCAGCAGTGAGTACCGGGACAGGGTTGACTATGGCTACACCTTC
TRBJ2-5	TRBV5-1	NA	TRBD2	CASSYTSGGALETQYF	TGCGCCAGCAGCTACACTAGCGGGGGGGCCCTAGAGACCCAGTACTTC
TRBJ2-7	TRBV6-5	few	NA	CASSYSLGLKTYEQYF	TGTGCCAGCAGTTACTCTCTTGGACTGAAAACCTACGAGCAGTACTTC
TRBJ2-7	TRBV6-6	NA	TRBD1	CASMDRTYEQYF	TGTGCCAGCATGGACAGGACCTACGAGCAGTACTTC
TRBJ1-1	TRBV6-6	NA	TRBD1	CASWDSLMNTEAFF	TGTGCCAGCTGGGACAGCCTAATGAACACTGAAGCTTTCTTT
TRBJ2-5	TRBV5-1	once	TRBD1	CASTLRHRGQETQYF	TGCGCCAGCACTCTTCGGCACAGGGGGCAAGAGACCCAGTACTTC
TRBJ2-5	TRBV4-1	NA	NA	CASSQVISETQYF	TGCGCCAGCAGCCAAGTTATTAGTGAGACCCAGTACTTC
TRBJ1-2	TRBV5-4	NA	NA	CASSLEAALSSGYTF	TGTGCCAGCAGCTTGGAGGCAGCCCTAAGTAGCGGCTACACCTTC
TRBJ2-2	TRBV4-3	few	TRBD2	CASSQESSGSGTGELFF	TGCGCCAGCAGCCAAGAGTCCAGCGGGAGCGGAACCGGGGAGCTGTTTTTT
TRBJ2-5	TRBV9	NA	NA	CASSVDPSLGTPGVSETQYF	TGTGCCAGCAGCGTAGACCCCTCCTTGGGCACTCCGGGGGTTTCGGAGACCCAGTACTTC
TRBJ2-4	TRBV7-2	once	NA	CASSGGAYAIAKNIQYF	TGTGCCAGCAGCGGAGGTGCATATGCTATAGCCAAAAACATTCAGTACTTC
TRBJ2-3	TRBV21-1	NA	NA	CASSKTGSTDTQYF	TGTGCCAGCAGCAAGACAGGGAGCACAGATACGCAGTATTTT
TRBJ2-1	TRBV6-5	NA	NA	CASSYSSAPYNEQFF	TGTGCCAGCAGTTACTCTAGCGCACCTTACAATGAGCAGTTCTTC
TRBJ2-1	TRBV4-2	NA	NA	CASSQEWGGIVNEQFF	TGTGCCAGCAGCCAAGAGTGGGGGGGCATTGTAAATGAGCAGTTCTTC
TRBJ2-1	TRBV27	few	NA	CASSFTGWGNEQFF	TGTGCCAGCAGTTTTACAGGGTGGGGCAATGAGCAGTTCTTC
TRBJ2-7	TRBV6-1	NA	NA	CASSERGSAGNEQYF	TGTGCCAGCAGTGAAAGAGGATCAGCGGGCAACGAGCAGTACTTC
TRBJ1-5	TRBV2	NA	TRBD1	CASSGTGDQPQHF	TGTGCCAGCAGTGGGACAGGGGATCAGCCCCAGCATTTT
TRBJ2-7	TRBV6-5	few	NA	CASSYVRETLDEQYF	TGTGCCAGCAGTTACGTGAGGGAGACGCTCGACGAGCAGTACTTC
TRBJ1-3	TRBV6-6	NA	NA	CASTLTSSGNTIYF	TGTGCCAGCACCCTTACGAGCTCTGGAAACACCATATATTTT
TRBJ2-7	TRBV29-1	once	NA	CSVEGGPGGSYEQYF	TGCAGCGTTGAGGGTGGTCCGGGTGGATCCTACGAGCAGTACTTC
TRBJ2-7	TRBV28	NA	NA	CASSPPVPYEQYF	TGTGCCAGCAGTCCCCCGGTTCCCTACGAGCAGTACTTC
TRBJ1-5	TRBV12-5	NA	NA	CASGLRGGSNQPQHF	TGTGCTAGTGGTTTGAGGGGAGGGAGCAATCAGCCCCAGCATTTT
TRBJ2-7	TRBV7-3	NA	TRBD1	CASSLTGQGNEQYF	TGTGCCAGCAGCTTAACCGGACAGGGAAACGAGCAGTACTTC
TRBJ2-1	TRBV6-5	once	NA	CASSRAATHNEQFF	TGTGCCAGCAGCCGCGCGGCGACCCACAATGAGCAGTTCTTC
TRBJ2-7	TRBV15	NA	NA	CATSRGQNYEQYF	TGTGCCACCAGCAGAGGCCAGAACTACGAGCAGTACTTC
TRBJ2-7	TRBV6-5	NA	TRBD2	CASSYSSGSYEQYF	TGTGCCAGCAGTTACTCTAGCGGGTCCTACGAGCAGTACTTC
TRBJ2-5	TRBV29-1	once	TRBD1	CSVEGQGADWTQYF	TGCAGCGTTGAGGGACAGGGGGCGGATTGGACCCAGTACTTC
TRBJ1-1	TRBV5-6	NA	NA	CASSLNQGLRNTEAFF	TGTGCCAGCAGCTTGAACCAGGGACTAAGGAACACTGAAGCTTTCTTT
TRBJ1-5	TRBV7-2	NA	NA	CASSLVLTGLGNQPQHF	TGTGCCAGCAGCTTAGTCCTAACCGGACTTGGCAATCAGCCCCAGCATTTT
TRBJ2-3	TRBV4-3	NA	NA	CASSQGAGSRLSTDTQYF	TGCGCCAGCAGCCAGGGTGCCGGGTCTAGACTTAGCACAGATACGCAGTATTTT
TRBJ1-3	TRBV21-1	NA	NA	CASTRSSGQEGNTIYF	TGTGCCAGCACTCGATCGTCAGGACAAGAGGGAAACACCATATATTTT
TRBJ2-3	TRBV19	NA	TRBD1	CASSMGTGGTFADTQYF	TGTGCCAGTAGTATGGGAACAGGGGGCACTTTTGCTGATACGCAGTATTTT
TRBJ2-2	TRBV6-1	NA	TRBD1	CASRNGQDTGELFF	TGTGCCAGCAGGAACGGACAGGATACCGGGGAGCTGTTTTTT
TRBJ1-1	TRBV7-3	NA	TRBD1	CASSPTRTGPMNTEAFF	TGTGCCAGCAGCCCAACAAGGACAGGGCCCATGAACACTGAAGCTTTCTTT
TRBJ2-1	TRBV5-1	NA	NA	CASSLGRGGVNEQFF	TGCGCCAGCAGCTTGGGTCGCGGGGGCGTGAATGAGCAGTTCTTC
TRBJ2-1	TRBV15	NA	NA	CATSGGGYSYNEQFF	TGTGCCACCAGCGGGGGCGGCTACTCCTACAATGAGCAGTTCTTC
TRBJ2-1	TRBV10-3	NA	TRBD1	CAISVVGGNDEQFF	TGTGCCATCAGTGTGGTAGGGGGCAACGATGAGCAGTTCTTC
TRBJ2-1	TRBV27	NA	TRBD2	CASTTSGGFYNEQFF	TGTGCCAGCACTACTAGCGGGGGCTTTTACAATGAGCAGTTCTTC
TRBJ2-7	TRBV27	NA	TRBD1	CASSLQGANEQYF	TGTGCCAGCAGTTTACAGGGGGCGAACGAGCAGTACTTC
TRBJ2-7	TRBV5-1	NA	NA	CASSIQGTGSYEQYF	TGCGCCAGCAGCATACAGGGTACGGGGTCCTACGAGCAGTACTTC
TRBJ2-5	TRBV2	NA	NA	CASSEQGDSETQYF	TGTGCCAGCAGTGAACAGGGTGATTCCGAGACCCAGTACTTC
TRBJ2-2	TRBV12-5	NA	TRBD1	CASGLGKRQGTGELFF	TGTGCTAGTGGTTTGGGAAAAAGACAGGGAACCGGGGAGCTGTTTTTT
TRBJ1-2	TRBV7-9	once	TRBD1	CASSSQGADGYTF	TGTGCCAGCAGCTCACAGGGGGCGGATGGCTACACCTTC
TRBJ2-7	TRBV4-3	NA	TRBD2	CASSHFRTSGRAGEQYF	TGCGCCAGCAGCCACTTTCGGACTAGCGGGAGGGCCGGGGAGCAGTACTTC
TRBJ1-1	TRBV11-2	NA	TRBD1	CASRLGQGRTEAFF	TGTGCCAGCAGACTAGGACAGGGACGAACTGAAGCTTTCTTT
TRBJ1-2	TRBV19	NA	TRBD1	CASSVSQGATGYTF	TGTGCCAGTAGTGTCTCACAGGGGGCTACTGGCTACACCTTC